This passage covers 5 T cell receptor beta chains from one sample sequenced in a study of OX40 agonist ivuxolimab in advanced cancers. TCRdb keeps only in-frame clones here, not all; method: immunoSEQ multiplex PCR. Among 50,000 to 75,000 clones listed, 85% to 90% were seen once. The sequencing used CD4+ or CD8+ T cells sorted from blood, collected in a trial of the OX40 agonist ivuxolimab. The source is an adult with an advanced solid tumor such as melanoma, head and neck, liver or kidney cancer.

The V and J genes are TRBV9 and TRBJ2-1; 7 bases are shared with TRBD2. Trimming at V came to 3 bases and at J to 4 bases, leaving 7 bases not matched to a gene. Germline-derived CDR1 and CDR2 are SGDLS and YYNGEE. The CDR3 is 15 amino acids. The CDR3 protein is CASSASGTTYNEQFF. DNA of the CDR3: TGTGCCAGCAGCGCTTCCGGGACTACTTACAATGAGCAGTTCTTC.

In its sample, this clone was seen once. The chain links TRBV9 to TRBJ1-3; D gene ambiguous. Germline values: CDR1 SGDLS, CDR2 YYNGEE. This CDR3 spans 14 amino acids. V was shortened by 2 bases and J by 4 bases, with 10 bases between the two germline ends. This chain's CDR3 is CASSVPGRGNTIYF. In DNA form, the CDR3 reads TGTGCCAGCAGCGTTCCGGGCAGAGGAAACACCATATATTTT.

The rearrangement joins TRBV18 to TRBJ2-3, with 8 bases that match TRBD1. The CDR3 contains 17 residues. Unmatched junction bases numbered 5, after V lost 0 bases and J lost 0 bases. Germline V gives CDR1 KGHSH, CDR2 LQKENI. CDR3 in amino acids: CASSPPGTGPSTDTQYF. CDR3 sequence (DNA): TGTGCCAGCTCACCACCGGGGACAGGCCCTAGCACAGATACGCAGTATTTT.

The V and J genes are TRBV14 and TRBJ2-1, with D possibly matching TRBD2 (6 bases). V lost 2 bases, J lost 3 bases, and 11 bases lay in between. Germline V gives CDR1 SGHDN, CDR2 FVKESK. The CDR3 has 15 residues. This CDR3 is CASSQYSGSYNEQFF. CDR3 bases: TGTGCCAGCAGCCAATATTCCGGGAGCTACAATGAGCAGTTCTTC. Looking up the rest from reference TRBV14 and TRBJ2-1 gives the full variable domain: EAGVTQFPSHSVIEKGQTVTLRCDPISGHDNLYWYRRVMGKEIKFLLHFVKESKQDESGMPNNRFLAERTGGTYSTLKVQPAELEDSGVYFCASSQYSGSYNEQFFGPGTRLTVL.

The V gene is TRBV5-4, the J gene TRBJ2-7; D not certain. The V and J ends lost 1 base and 3 bases respectively, with 8 bases between them. The CDR3 spans 13 residues. CDR1 is SGHNT, CDR2 YYREEE, per germline (reference sequence). CDR3 region: CASSLRSGYEQYF. CDR3 sequence (DNA): TGTGCCAGCAGCTTGAGAAGTGGCTACGAGCAGTACTTC.